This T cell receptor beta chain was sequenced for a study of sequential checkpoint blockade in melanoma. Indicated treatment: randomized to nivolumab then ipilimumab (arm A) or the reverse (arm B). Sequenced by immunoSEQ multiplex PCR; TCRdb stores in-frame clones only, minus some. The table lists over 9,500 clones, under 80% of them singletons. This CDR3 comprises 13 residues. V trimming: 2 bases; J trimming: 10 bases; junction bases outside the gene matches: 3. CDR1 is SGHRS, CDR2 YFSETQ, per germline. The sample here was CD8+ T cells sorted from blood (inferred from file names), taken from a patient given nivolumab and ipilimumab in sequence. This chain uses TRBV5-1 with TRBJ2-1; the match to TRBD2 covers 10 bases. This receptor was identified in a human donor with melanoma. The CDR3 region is CASSLTSGVEQFF. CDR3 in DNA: TGCGCCAGCAGCTTAACTAGCGGGGTAGAGCAGTTCTTC.